Listed below are T cell receptor beta chains from one sample, sequenced in a study of PD-1 blockade in classical Hodgkin lymphoma. Sequencing used immunoSEQ multiplex PCR; TCRdb keeps in-frame clones, though not all of them. The sample carries about 90,000 clones, about nine tenths recorded once. Specimen: peripheral blood mononuclear cells (PBMCs), collected before the fourth cycle of nivolumab. Every receptor here comes from a human donor with classical Hodgkin lymphoma. Both conserved end residues are part of each CDR3. Size tells how often a clone was seen (once, few, many) or the class of an expanded clone, and some rows leave it out.

clone size | V gene | CDR3 protein
NA | TRBV6-5 | CASSYSGTRNTEAFF
NA | TRBV19 | CASSGPVYRARYYEQYF
NA | TRBV5-4 | CASSSKHPSGAGTGEQFF
NA | TRBV29-1 | CSAADQGNYGYTF
NA | TRBV4-3 | CASSHYTGTLYNEQFF
NA | TRBV6-5 | CASKKQGGTGELFF
NA | TRBV19 | CASSKDRGTGELFF
NA | TRBV28 | CASSLLRGGNTIYF
NA | TRBV27 | CASSLSNYNEQFF
NA | TRBV6-1 | CAGGRSADVNEQFF
NA | TRBV28 | CASRGGGGAYNEQFF
NA | TRBV28 | CASSSLQGVGNSPLHF
NA | TRBV5-4 | CASSLNQDRAQEKLFF
NA | TRBV20-1 | CSASQETQYF
few | TRBV9 | CASSVGGGTGELFF
NA | TRBV7-9 | CASSHQGARETQYF
NA | TRBV6-6 | CASSYSRGRTDTQYF
NA | TRBV5-6 | CASRPQGTGELFF
NA | TRBV30 | CAWIRRSSGNTIYF
NA | TRBV7-3 | CASSAAGATGELFF
NA | TRBV7-2 | CASSWEGTGSGNTIYF
once | TRBV23-1 | CASSQSQIRGECFNRWAKNIQYF
NA | TRBV29-1 | CSVGGVGGETQYF
NA | TRBV5-1 | CASRSGQIYEQYF
NA | TRBV25-1 | CASNGTQFF
NA | TRBV5-1 | CASSFVAGPYEQYF
NA | TRBV6-5 | CASRTGEWNEQYF
NA | TRBV30 | CAWSGLVEGQPQHF
NA | TRBV6-5 | CASNPDRGPYEQYF
NA | TRBV2 | CASSERDSGRYGYTF
NA | TRBV21-1 | CASSKAVPGQGPNTEAFF
NA | TRBV19 | CASSIGSLQGVNTQYF
NA | TRBV5-6 | CASSFFAVESYEQYF
NA | TRBV2 | CASTPADDSTDTQYF
NA | TRBV15 | CATSRALPTGVGELFF
NA | TRBV9 | CASSVGDRVVYEQYF
NA | TRBV4-1 | CASSQDPSGWGAYEQYF
NA | TRBV27 | CASRPGQGAGYYGYTF
NA | TRBV6-5 | CASSPEGNSNQPQHF
once | TRBV9 | CASGQGVMDSEQYF
NA | TRBV5-1 | CASKVGQGNTGELFF
NA | TRBV2 | CASSENGRINQPQHF
NA | TRBV30 | CAYGPGYGYTF
NA | TRBV18 | CASSRGNRAMNTEAFF
NA | TRBV28 | CASRSDRDAYNEQFF
NA | TRBV9 | CASSVLSADTEAFF
NA | TRBV19 | CASSRPAVTGANVLTF
few | TRBV28 | CASTRLGLAGGPTDTQYF
NA | TRBV2 | CASTKDRDSYGYTF
NA | TRBV4-3 | CASSRTSGGATDTQYF
NA | TRBV11-3 | CASSQRNRANEAFF
once | TRBV7-8 | CASSLVNTEAFF
NA | TRBV5-1 | CASSFTGGNQPQHF
NA | TRBV5-4 | CASSLEARAVFDGYTF
NA | TRBV9 | CASSVQGEGYNSPLHF